A single sample is the source of the 21 T cell receptor beta chains below, sequenced in a study of blood T cell repertoires in COVID-19. Assay used: immunoSEQ multiplex PCR; TCRdb lists only in-frame clones, some missing. The sample carries some 20,000 clones, roughly 77% recorded once. The sequenced sample was peripheral blood. The receptors stem from a man in his 60s with acute or convalescent COVID-19.

The chain uses TRBV7-9 and TRBJ2-7; 9 positions match TRBD1. V was clipped by 5 bases and J by 5 bases; unmatched bases: 13. The CDR3 has 16 residues. Germline loops: CDR1 SEHNR, CDR2 FQNEAQ (reference sequence). CDR3 in amino acids: CASSGRSGTGSDEQYF. The CDR3 nucleotides are TGTGCCAGCAGCGGGCGTTCCGGGACAGGGTCTGACGAGCAGTACTTC.

The chain joins TRBV5-1 to TRBJ2-1; 7 bases are shared with TRBD1. CDR3 length: 14 amino acids. Trimming at V came to 3 bases and at J to 5 bases, leaving 5 bases not matched to a gene. The germline V gene encodes CDR1 SGHRS and CDR2 YFSETQ. CDR3 nucleotides: TGCGCCAGCAGCTGGATGACAGGGAACAATGAGCAGTTCTTC. Translated, it gives CASSWMTGNNEQFF.

The chain uses TRBV11-3 and TRBJ2-2; 12 positions match TRBD2. This CDR3 region has 16 residues. In germline, CDR1 is SGHNT, CDR2 YENEEA. With 2 bases clipped from V and 5 bases from J, the junction kept 3 bases outside the gene matches. The CDR3 reads CASSLIGTSGTGELFF. The DNA of the CDR3 is TGTGCCAGCAGCTTAATCGGGACTAGCGGGACCGGGGAGCTGTTTTTT.

The chain couples TRBV29-1 to TRBJ1-1; D remains unclear. V was cut by 2 bases and J by 3 bases, with 10 bases left in between. The germline V gene encodes CDR1 SQVTM and CDR2 ANQGSEA. The length of the CDR3 is 13 residues. Written as DNA, the CDR3 is TGCAGCGTTGAACAGCAGCAGGACACTGAAGCTTTCTTT. Translated: CSVEQQQDTEAFF.

This chain uses TRBV5-1 with TRBJ2-7, with TRBD2 matching 8 bases. Trimming removed 4 bases from V and 5 bases from J; junction bases left unmatched: 8. Looked up from germline, CDR1 is SGHRS and CDR2 is YFSETQ. The CDR3 contains 14 residues. The CDR3 spells CASSRAGGSDEQYF. The CDR3 DNA reads as TGCGCCAGCAGCAGGGCGGGGGGCTCGGACGAGCAGTACTTC.

This clone has only a few counts. The chain combines TRBV4-1 with TRBJ2-1; D may be TRBD2 (6 bases). Trimming left V 5 bases short and J 5 bases short, with 19 bases between. The CDR3 runs 16 residues. Germline-derived CDR1 and CDR2 are MGHRA and YSYEKL. The chain's CDR3 is CASSSKSTGLDNEQFF. In DNA form, the CDR3 reads TGCGCCAGCAGCTCCAAGTCCACGGGACTGGACAATGAGCAGTTCTTC.

The CDR3 DNA sequence: TGTGCCAGCCTATTAGCCGGCTCTGGGGCCAACGTCCTGACTTTC. This gives the protein CASLLAGSGANVLTF. The chain links TRBV7-9 to TRBJ2-6; the D is unclear. V was pared by 8 bases and J by 0 bases, with 11 bases between. The CDR3 extends over 15 amino acids. The germline V gene has CDR1 SEHNR and CDR2 FQNEAQ (reference sequence).

The J gene is TRBJ1-2, the V gene TRBV4-2; no clear D. V was clipped by 3 bases and J by 4 bases, with 15 bases between them. Germline lookup yields CDR1 LGHNA and CDR2 YNFKEQ. The CDR3 consists of 15 residues. CDR3 in amino acids: CASSQGGPEIYGYTF. In DNA, the CDR3 is TGTGCCAGCAGCCAGGGCGGGCCGGAGATCTATGGCTACACCTTC.

The chain carries TRBV9 and TRBJ2-3, with D possibly TRBD2 on 6 matching bases. V was trimmed by 0 bases and J by 0 bases, leaving 14 bases between them. CDR1 is SGDLS, CDR2 YYNGEE, per germline. The CDR3 consists of 17 residues. CDR3: CASSVASGGVSTDTQYF. As DNA, the CDR3 is TGTGCCAGCAGCGTAGCCTCGGGCGGGGTGAGCACAGATACGCAGTATTTT. Using reference TRBV9 and TRBJ2-3 for the parts outside the CDR3, the full variable domain is DSGVTQTPKHLITATGQRVTLRCSPRSGDLSVYWYQQSLDQGLQFLIQYYNGEERAKGNILERFSAQQFPDLHSELNLSSLELGDSALYFCASSVASGGVSTDTQYFGPGTRLTVL.

The rearrangement joins TRBV6-5 to TRBJ1-6, with D perhaps TRBD1 (5 bases). V was cut by 10 bases and J by 2 bases, with 9 bases left in between. The CDR3 consists of 13 residues. Germline CDR1 reads MNHEY; CDR2 reads SVGAGI. CDR3 in amino acids: CATQTAYNSPLHF. CDR3 coding DNA: TGTGCCACCCAGACAGCCTATAATTCACCCCTCCACTTT.

The chain combines TRBV5-4 with TRBJ1-5; D not certain. The length of the CDR3 is 16 residues. Germline V CDR1 and CDR2: SGHNT, YYREEE (reference sequence). V was pared by 0 bases and J by 1 base, with 11 bases between. The CDR3 loop reads CASSLGGGLSNQPQHF. The CDR3 nucleotides are TGTGCCAGCAGCTTGGGGGGAGGTTTGAGCAATCAGCCCCAGCATTTT.

The CDR3 loop reads CASSYSPESYEQYF. As DNA, the CDR3 is TGTGCCAGCAGTTACTCGCCGGAGTCGTACGAGCAGTACTTC. The chain joins TRBV6-5 to TRBJ2-7; D is unclear. CDR3 size: 14 residues. CDR1 is MNHEY, CDR2 SVGAGI, per germline. V gave up 0 bases and J gave up 4 bases, with 10 bases separating them.

V and J are TRBV2 and TRBJ1-1; tentatively, D is TRBD1 (5 bases). Trimming removed 7 bases at V and 4 bases at J, with 10 bases between. CDR3 size: 12 residues. Per the germline V gene, CDR1 is SNHLY and CDR2 is FYNNEI. This chain's CDR3 is CASNRGSTEAFF. The CDR3 DNA follows: TGTGCCAGCAATCGGGGGAGCACTGAAGCTTTCTTT. The entire variable domain, with the rest obtained from reference TRBV2 and TRBJ1-1, is as follows: EPEVTQTPSHQVTQMGQEVILRCVPISNHLYFYWYRQILGQKVEFLVSFYNNEISEKSEIFDDQFSVERPDGSNFTLKIRSTKLEDSAMYFCASNRGSTEAFFGQGTRLTVV.

The V call is TRBV11-2, the J call TRBJ2-7; 7 nucleotides agree with TRBD2. CDR1 and CDR2 (germline): SGHAT, FQNNGV. The trim removed 3 bases at V and 2 bases at J, leaving 1 base unmatched. This CDR3 has 13 residues. The chain's CDR3 is CASSFGGTYEQYF. The CDR3 nucleotides are TGTGCCAGCAGCTTCGGGGGGACCTACGAGCAGTACTTC.

The rearrangement joins TRBV6-4 to TRBJ2-7; 9 bases line up with TRBD1. V lost 7 bases, J lost 3 bases, and 7 bases stayed unmatched. This CDR3 has 14 amino acids. In germline, CDR1 is MRHNA, CDR2 SNTAGT. CDR3 protein: CASIPRDRDYEQYF. The CDR3 DNA follows: TGTGCCAGCATTCCTAGGGACAGGGACTACGAGCAGTACTTC.

Written as DNA, the CDR3 is TGTGCCAGCAGCGCAAGGGGAGGGGGTGAAAAACTGTTTTTT. This codes for CASSARGGGEKLFF. The V and J genes are TRBV5-8 and TRBJ1-4; TRBD1 might be the D (6 bases). V dropped 4 bases and J dropped 7 bases, with 14 bases sitting between them. This CDR3 is 14 amino acids long. CDR1 SGHTS and CDR2 YDEGEE come from the germline V gene.

The V and J genes are TRBV27 and TRBJ2-7, with 9 bases that match TRBD1. Germline lookup yields CDR1 MNHEY and CDR2 SMNVEV (reference sequence). The CDR3 sequence is 16 residues long. V lost 2 bases to trimming and J lost 1 base; unmatched junction nucleotides: 6. The CDR3 loop is CASSLRDRVGSYEQYF. CDR3 sequence (DNA): TGTGCCAGCAGTTTACGGGACAGGGTGGGATCCTACGAGCAGTACTTC.

The chain recombines TRBV5-1 with TRBJ1-1; D unclear. Germline assignment: CDR1 SGHRS and CDR2 YFSETQ. Trimming left V 0 bases short and J 7 bases short, with 7 bases between. The CDR3 covers 12 residues. The CDR3 protein is CASSLVPGEAFF. CDR3 coding DNA: TGCGCCAGCAGCTTGGTTCCAGGTGAAGCTTTCTTT.

The genes are TRBV28 and TRBJ1-6; 8 positions match TRBD1. Losses at the gene ends were 8 bases for V and 11 bases for J; bases not matched to a gene: 20. Germline assignment: CDR1 MDHEN and CDR2 SYDVKM. CDR3 length: 17 amino acids. The CDR3 bases are TGTGCCAGCCGTTGGACAGGGTCGATCGTCAGGGGAGCACCCCTCCACTTT. Encoded protein: CASRWTGSIVRGAPLHF.

The chain links TRBV9 to TRBJ2-3, with 9 positions matching TRBD2. With V trimmed by 0 bases and J by 4 bases, 3 bases remained unmatched. The length of the CDR3 is 15 residues. Germline CDR1 SGDLS, CDR2 YYNGEE. The CDR3 sequence: CASSVGGGAADTQYF. The CDR3 DNA is TGTGCCAGCAGCGTAGGCGGGGGGGCCGCAGATACGCAGTATTTT.

The chain uses TRBV27 and TRBJ2-7; the D gene is possibly TRBD1 (6 bases). CDR1 and CDR2 (germline): MNHEY, SMNVEV (reference sequence). The CDR3 totals 14 residues. V was pared by 11 bases and J by 4 bases, with 21 bases between. CDR3: CAASSSGEMYEQYF. The DNA for the CDR3 is TGTGCCGCCAGCAGTTCAGGGGAAATGTACGAGCAGTACTTC.